This T cell receptor beta chain was profiled in a study of Graves' ophthalmopathy and Graves' hyperthyroidism. This clonotype appeared a few times. Participants with hyperthyroidism, aged 18 to 65, were newly diagnosed with under 2 months' duration. If patients had other autoimmune diseases, uncontrolled infections, pregnancy or lactation, they were excluded. V dropped 3 bases and J dropped 2 bases, with 14 bases sitting between them. The length of the CDR3 is 16 residues. Germline CDR1 KGHSH, CDR2 LQKENI. Amplified TCR beta CDR3 regions were obtained using RNA transcripts as template. Amplification began with first-round RT-PCR using HTBI primers, then second-round multiplex PCR was performed. TCRdb ran MiXCR on the multiplex PCR reads and lists one entry per CDR3 protein. Of 400,000 to 450,000 distinct CDR3 sequences listed, around 21% are singletons.

The V and J genes are TRBV18 and TRBJ1-5; no definite D call. The receptor comes from a woman aged 18 to 35 with stable Graves' hyperthyroidism. Source material: peripheral blood. The CDR3 DNA follows: TGTGCCAGCTCACCGGCCCCTTTAGTCGGCAATCAGCCCCAGCATTTT. Translated: CASSPAPLVGNQPQHF.